The next 22 T cell receptor beta chains were all read from a single sample in a study of T cells in tuberculosis. The protocol was immunoSEQ multiplex PCR, while the TCRdb copy is restricted to in-frame clones and leaves out a portion. The profile shows around 49,000 clones, 90% to 95% of them singletons. Documented time point: new active TB diagnosis, blood taken before or within 7 days of starting treatment. This material consisted of PBMCs, taken at tuberculosis diagnosis. Receptors originate from an adult with tuberculosis.

This chain joins TRBV7-2 and TRBJ2-2; 9 bases align to TRBD1. CDR3 length: 15 amino acids. The trim removed 2 bases at V and 5 bases at J, leaving 3 bases unmatched. Germline V gene lookup returns CDR1 SGHTA and CDR2 FQGNSA. CDR3 sequence: CASSLTGQGTGELFF. CDR3 sequence (DNA): TGTGCCAGCAGCTTAACGGGACAGGGAACCGGGGAGCTGTTTTTT. Filled out from reference TRBV7-2 and TRBJ2-2, the complete variable domain reads GAGVSQSPSNKVTEKGKDVELRCDPISGHTALYWYRQSLGQGLEFLIYFQGNSAPDKSGLPSDRFSAERTGGSVSTLTIQRTQQEDSAVYLCASSLTGQGTGELFFGEGSRLTVL.

The chain combines TRBV4-1 with TRBJ2-5, with 14 nucleotides matching TRBD2. The CDR3 has 17 residues. Trimming removed 5 bases from V and 5 bases from J; junction bases left unmatched: 10. In germline, CDR1 is MGHRA, CDR2 YSYEKL. CDR3 amino acids: CASSDRTSGRSWETQYF. For the CDR3, the DNA is TGCGCCAGCAGCGATCGGACTAGCGGGAGGTCTTGGGAGACCCAGTACTTC.

DNA of the CDR3: TGTGCCAGCAGTCAATCAGACAGGGGGCGCGTTCAGCCCCAGCATTTT. Translated: CASSQSDRGRVQPQHF. The rearrangement uses TRBV6-6 and TRBJ1-5; the match to TRBD1 covers 10 bases. After removal of 5 bases from V and 6 bases from J, the junction contained 10 bases not matched to a gene. The CDR3 has 16 residues. Germline V lookup: CDR1 MNHNY, CDR2 SVGAGI (reference sequence).

V gene TRBV5-1 combines with J gene TRBJ1-1, with 7 bases matching TRBD1. The CDR3 has 15 residues. Germline loops: CDR1 SGHRS, CDR2 YFSETQ. With 4 bases clipped from V and 3 bases from J, the junction kept 9 bases outside the gene matches. The DNA of the CDR3 is TGCGCCAGCAGCGGGTGGGACAGCCTCGACACTGAAGCTTTCTTT. Translating gives CASSGWDSLDTEAFF.

The J gene is TRBJ2-3, the V gene TRBV5-4; D unclear. V was pared by 3 bases and J by 2 bases, with 10 bases between. The CDR3 has 14 amino acids. From germline, CDR1 is SGHNT and CDR2 YYREEE (reference sequence). CDR3 in amino acids: CASSSPPSTDTQYF. The CDR3 bases are TGTGCCAGCAGCTCCCCCCCGTCCACAGATACGCAGTATTTT.

This sequence joins TRBV5-1 and TRBJ1-2; 9 positions agree with TRBD1. The CDR3 extends over 16 amino acids. Trimming took 3 bases from V and 6 from J; bases not matched to a gene: 12. Germline CDR1 SGHRS, CDR2 YFSETQ. Here the CDR3 reads CASSSSGQGSINGYTF. In DNA, the CDR3 is TGCGCCAGCAGCTCATCGGGACAGGGAAGTATCAATGGCTACACCTTC.

J is TRBJ2-1 and V is TRBV5-5; the match to TRBD2 covers 11 bases. The germline V gene encodes CDR1 SGHKS and CDR2 YYEKEE (reference sequence). This CDR3 has 17 amino acids. V lost 4 bases, J lost 0 bases, and 6 bases stayed unmatched. CDR3 sequence reads: CASSPGLAGSSYNEQFF. The CDR3 DNA is TGTGCCAGCAGCCCCGGACTAGCGGGTTCCTCCTACAATGAGCAGTTCTTC.

The J gene is TRBJ2-3, the V gene TRBV5-1; TRBD1 matches at 10 bases. The junction had 5 bases not matched to a gene; V was cut back by 4 bases and J by 0 bases. CDR3 length: 16 residues. Germline lookup yields CDR1 SGHRS and CDR2 YFSETQ. CDR3 protein: CASSTGTGVSTDTQYF. CDR3 DNA sequence: TGCGCCAGCAGCACCGGGACAGGGGTTAGCACAGATACGCAGTATTTT.

This clone has only one observation. The genes are TRBV6-1 and TRBJ2-3, with TRBD1 matching 7 bases. Germline assignment: CDR1 MNHNS and CDR2 SASEGT. The CDR3 covers 17 residues. The junction had 11 bases not matched to a gene; V was cut back by 3 bases and J by 2 bases. The CDR3 coding sequence is TGTGCCAGCAGTGATGGGACAGTATTTCTCAACACAGATACGCAGTATTTT. It yields the protein CASSDGTVFLNTDTQYF.

The V and J genes are TRBV2 and TRBJ2-3, with 7 bases that match TRBD2. The CDR3 runs 14 residues. Per germline, CDR1 SNHLY and CDR2 FYNNEI. V was clipped by 6 bases and J by 0 bases; unmatched bases: 3. CDR3 nucleotide sequence: TGTGCCAGCAGGATTAGCGGGAGCACAGATACGCAGTATTTT. This encodes CASRISGSTDTQYF.

V usage is TRBV5-1 and J usage is TRBJ2-5; no firm D call. This CDR3 is 12 amino acids long. Trimming shortened V by 2 bases and J by 1 base, and 3 bases separated the two germline ends. CDR1 and CDR2 from the germline V gene are SGHRS and YFSETQ. CDR3 DNA: TGCGCCAGCAGCTTAGCCCAAGAGACCCAGTACTTC. Residues: CASSLAQETQYF. Supplemented by reference TRBV5-1 and TRBJ2-5, the full variable domain reads KAGVTQTPRYLIKTRGQQVTLSCSPISGHRSVSWYQQTPGQGLQFLFEYFSETQRNKGNFPGRFSGRQFSNSRSEMNVSTLELGDSALYLCASSLAQETQYFGPGTRLLVL.

This chain connects TRBV11-2 to TRBJ1-2, with D unclear. Germline V CDR1 and CDR2: SGHAT, FQNNGV. The length of the CDR3 is 13 residues. V lost 5 bases, J lost 5 bases, and 12 bases lay in between. The CDR3 sequence is CASSPDSLYGYTF. In nucleotides, the CDR3 is TGTGCCAGCAGCCCGGACTCGTTATATGGCTACACCTTC.

This rearrangement joins TRBV6-1 to TRBJ1-2; D is possibly TRBD1 (5 bases). This CDR3 is 15 amino acids long. V was clipped by 6 bases and J by 8 bases, with 22 bases between them. Per germline, CDR1 MNHNS and CDR2 SASEGT. Here the CDR3 DNA reads TGTGCCAGCAGAGGTCAAGACGGGTCCGGGGGAGGCTACACCTTC. Its protein is CASRGQDGSGGGYTF.

The CDR3, as DNA: TGCGCCAGCAGCTTGGCCGCGGGTAAGGTTGGGAGTGAGCAGTTCTTC. This encodes CASSLAAGKVGSEQFF. The chain links TRBV5-1 to TRBJ2-1; tentative D call: TRBD2 (5 bases). V was cut by 0 bases and J by 9 bases, with 19 bases left in between. The CDR3 is 16 residues long. Germline V gene sequence: CDR1 SGHRS, CDR2 YFSETQ.

The chain carries TRBV30 and TRBJ1-1, with D unclear. V lost 0 bases to trimming and J lost 0 bases, with 14 bases between them. The CDR3 is 16 residues long. Germline-derived CDR1 and CDR2 are GTSNPN and SVGIG (reference sequence). This CDR3 is CAWSVSGAQMNTEAFF. The CDR3 region has the DNA TGTGCCTGGAGTGTAAGCGGTGCCCAGATGAACACTGAAGCTTTCTTT.

This clone was recorded only once. The chain recombines TRBV5-1 with TRBJ2-5; TRBD1 matches 7 bases. Germline CDR1 is SGHRS and CDR2 is YFSETQ. This CDR3 has 18 residues. V dropped 4 bases and J dropped 3; count of bases not matched to a gene: 18. The CDR3 region is CASSPGTVGFGGKETQYF. Here the CDR3 DNA reads TGCGCCAGCAGCCCGGGGACAGTCGGTTTTGGGGGCAAAGAGACCCAGTACTTC.

The chain employs TRBV19 and TRBJ2-1; unclear D gene. From germline, CDR1 is LNHDA and CDR2 SQIVND (reference sequence). Trimming removed 0 bases from V and 2 bases from J, with 11 bases in between. The CDR3 has 16 residues. CDR3: CASSIDRGITYNEQFF. The CDR3 DNA is TGTGCCAGTAGTATAGATCGAGGCATTACCTACAATGAGCAGTTCTTC.

This clone was seen a single time. The rearrangement links TRBV7-8 to TRBJ2-7, with a tentative D call TRBD2 (5 bases). This CDR3 is 15 amino acids long. Deletions cut 0 bases from V and 2 bases from J, with 11 bases between. Per the germline V gene, CDR1 is SGHVS and CDR2 is FQNEAQ. In DNA form, the CDR3 reads TGTGCCAGCAGCTTAGCGAGGCTAGCAGCCTACGAGCAGTACTTC. This translates into CASSLARLAAYEQYF.

The genes are TRBV2 and TRBJ2-1, with TRBD2 matching over 7 bases. CDR3 length: 14 amino acids. Germline values: CDR1 SNHLY, CDR2 FYNNEI. V was clipped by 8 bases and J by 4 bases; unmatched bases: 8. The CDR3 coding sequence is TGTGCCAGCCTGGGGCTGCGGGGGTACAATGAGCAGTTCTTC. Its protein product is CASLGLRGYNEQFF.

This chain uses TRBV28 with TRBJ1-5, with D maybe TRBD1 (5 bases). This CDR3 is built from 18 residues. Looked up from germline, CDR1 is MDHEN and CDR2 is SYDVKM. With 7 bases removed from V and 0 bases from J, the gap between germline ends came to 22 bases. In DNA form, the CDR3 reads TGTGCCAGCACTGGAGCCACAGGACGAAGTCTTAGCAATCAGCCCCAGCATTTT. This encodes CASTGATGRSLSNQPQHF.

The rearrangement links TRBV7-9 to TRBJ2-1, with a possible D match to TRBD2 (6 bases). The CDR3 loop spans 17 amino acids. Germline CDR1 SEHNR, CDR2 FQNEAQ (reference sequence). Trimming pared 7 bases from V and 7 bases from J, leaving 26 bases between. The CDR3 region has the DNA TGTGCCAGCACCCTTCCCCCCGGGCAACGGGCGGGGAATGAGCAGTTCTTC. The encoded protein is CASTLPPGQRAGNEQFF.

V is TRBV11-2 and J is TRBJ2-2; D might be TRBD1 (6 bases). CDR1 is SGHAT and CDR2 is FQNNGV in the germline V gene. The CDR3 is made up of 15 amino acids. Trimming took off 7 bases at V and 2 bases at J, with 14 bases between the two ends. The CDR3 sequence is CASIRTARNTGELFF. CDR3 coding DNA: TGTGCCAGCATCCGGACAGCTAGAAACACCGGGGAGCTGTTTTTT.